Each of the 5 T cell receptor beta chains below was sequenced from the same sample in a study of PD-1 blockade in classical Hodgkin lymphoma. The method was immunoSEQ multiplex PCR; TCRdb's version includes in-frame clones alone and lacks a portion of them. The sample yields around 91,000 clones, roughly nine tenths seen once. Each and every patient relapsed after autologous stem cell transplantation, and patients got differing brentuximab vedotin exposure. This specimen consisted of peripheral blood mononuclear cells (PBMCs), obtained at baseline. The receptors here all came from a human donor with classical Hodgkin lymphoma.

The CDR3 DNA is TGTGCCAGCAGCTTAGAAGTAGCGGTCTCCTACGAGCAGTACTTC. Translation gives CASSLEVAVSYEQYF. The gene calls are TRBV7-2 and TRBJ2-7; perhaps TRBD2 as D (6 bases). There are 15 residues in the CDR3. The V and J ends lost 1 base and 0 bases respectively, with 10 bases between them. Per germline, CDR1 SGHTA and CDR2 FQGNSA.

V and J are TRBV18 and TRBJ2-6; no clear D. Germline assignment: CDR1 KGHSH and CDR2 LQKENI. This CDR3 spans 16 amino acids. V dropped 3 bases and J dropped 0 bases, with 9 bases sitting between them. CDR3 DNA sequence: TGTGCCAGCTCACCGGGTGGATTCTCTGGGGCCAACGTCCTGACTTTC. It yields the protein CASSPGGFSGANVLTF. The whole variable domain, remainder taken from reference TRBV18 and TRBJ2-6, is NAGVMQNPRHLVRRRGQEARLRCSPMKGHSHVYWYRQLPEEGLKFMVYLQKENIIDESGMPKERFSAEFPKEGPSILRIQQVVRGDSAAYFCASSPGGFSGANVLTFGAGSRLTVL.

The chain joins TRBV27 to TRBJ1-2, with D possibly being TRBD1 (5 bases). Per germline, CDR1 MNHEY and CDR2 SMNVEV (reference sequence). This CDR3 contains 14 residues. V lost 3 bases and J 0 bases, leaving 8 bases between the germline ends. CDR3 region: CASSFARANYGYTF. Written as DNA, the CDR3 is TGTGCCAGCAGTTTTGCCAGGGCTAACTATGGCTACACCTTC.

The chain carries TRBV5-1 and TRBJ2-2; TRBD1 matches 9 bases. Germline V gene data show CDR1 as SGHRS and CDR2 as YFSETQ. The CDR3 is 14 residues long. V was clipped by 3 bases and J by 11 bases; unmatched bases: 8. The CDR3 is CASSSQLTGGELFF. The CDR3 region has the DNA TGCGCCAGCAGCTCCCAACTGACAGGGGGAGAGCTGTTTTTT.

The rearrangement joins TRBV6-5 to TRBJ1-3; no reliable D call. The CDR3 spans 13 residues. Germline CDR1 MNHEY, CDR2 SVGAGI. V lost 6 bases and J lost 0, with 6 bases in between. The CDR3, as DNA: TGTGCCAGCAGCCGGAGCTCTGGAAACACCATATATTTT. Its translation is CASSRSSGNTIYF.